Described below is a single T cell receptor beta chain sequence and its context. Its cognate antigen is unknown. Assay used: immunoSEQ multiplex PCR; TCRdb lists only in-frame clones, some missing. The sample lists hundreds of thousands of clones; about 89% were seen once. The CDR3 loop spans 12 amino acids. Per the germline V gene, CDR1 is GTSNPN and CDR2 is SVGIG (reference sequence). Trimming took 0 bases from V and 8 from J, leaving 8 bases between them. Treatment in this sample: around 19 received Ad26.COV2.S at low or high dose, single or two shots; roughly 5 received placebo; per-sample allocation not given. On day 63 after the first injection, vaccine and placebo recipients gave samples. Donation was by an adult aged 18-55 years who was in Boston. These data originate in a study of Ad26.COV2.S vaccination and SARS-CoV-2 variants. For the study at large: Recipients of Ad26.COV2.S got it intramuscularly, once or twice 56 days apart. Whole-study findings and limits: Measurement of non-spike TCR breadth gave similar results in vaccine and placebo recipients. Placebo recipients had lower spike-specific TCR breadth than vaccine recipients.

Sequences were derived from peripheral blood, sampled in a trial of Ad26.COV2.S vaccine versus placebo. The TCR originated in a person between 18 and 60 years old who received the Ad26.COV2.S COVID-19 vaccine or a placebo. The J gene is TRBJ2-1, the V gene TRBV30, with D possibly matching TRBD2 (6 bases). Here the CDR3 DNA reads TGTGCCTGGAGTGTCGGGAGCTATGAGCAGTTCTTC. Amino acid sequence: CAWSVGSYEQFF.